Each of the 3 T cell receptor beta chains below was sequenced from the same sample in a study of blood T cell repertoires in COVID-19. Sequencing was performed with immunoSEQ multiplex PCR; in TCRdb, only in-frame clones are kept and a portion is missing. The sample records over 250,000 clones, roughly 80% being singletons. Sequencing was performed on peripheral blood. All receptors come from a woman in her forties or fifties who had recovered from COVID-19.

The rearrangement uses TRBV11-2 and TRBJ2-1; 13 bases map to TRBD2. CDR1 SGHAT and CDR2 FQNNGV come from the germline V gene. This CDR3 has 15 amino acids. Trimming removed 0 bases from V and 10 bases from J; junction bases left unmatched: 3. The CDR3 region has the DNA TGTGCCAGCAGCTTAGAACTAGCGGGAGGGCACGAGCAGTTCTTC. Its protein product is CASSLELAGGHEQFF.

The V gene is TRBV21-1, the J gene TRBJ1-1; the table's D call, TRBD1, has no DNA check behind it. TRBV21-1 is reported as a pseudogene. The CDR3 covers 15 residues. Written as DNA, the CDR3 is TGTGCCAGCAGCAAAGACTTACAGCAGTCCACTGAAGCTTTCTTT. Translation: CASSKDLQQSTEAFF.

The rearrangement links TRBV24-1 to TRBJ2-3; 12 bases match TRBD1. The CDR3 totals 21 residues. V shed 5 bases and J 1 base; nucleotides not matched to a gene: 18. The germline V gene has CDR1 KGHDR and CDR2 SFDVKD. Here the CDR3 reads CATSARPGQGARLGGTDTQYF. The CDR3 DNA sequence: TGTGCCACCAGTGCTCGCCCGGGACAGGGGGCAAGATTAGGTGGCACAGATACGCAGTATTTT.